Below, 4 T cell receptor beta chains from the same sample are listed, as sequenced in a study of CD8+ T cells in alopecia areata. TCR sequencing used cDNA made by reverse transcription of extracted RNA. The table came from immunoSEQ multiplex PCR; TCRdb's copy has only in-frame clones and leaves some out. The sample has approximately 280,000 clones; 58% are singletons. The treatment here: oral pan-JAK inhibitor, 5-10 mg twice daily. Source: CD4+ T cells sorted from blood, taken at week 24, from a patient treated with tofacitinib. These receptors all come from a human donor with alopecia areata.

This clone was recorded once. The chain uses TRBV5-6 and TRBJ2-5; unclear D gene. The CDR3 has 14 residues. V was trimmed by 4 bases and J by 3 bases, leaving 13 bases between them. CDR1 is SGHDT, CDR2 YYEEEE, per germline. For the CDR3, the DNA is TGTGCCAGCAGCCAAGATTTCGGTGAAGAGACCCAGTACTTC. Its translation is CASSQDFGEETQYF.

The chain links TRBV28 to TRBJ2-7; 7 bases are shared with TRBD1. Germline V gene lookup returns CDR1 MDHEN and CDR2 SYDVKM. There are 14 residues in the CDR3. The V and J ends lost 2 bases and 2 bases, in that order; junction bases with no gene match: 3. The CDR3: CASSLGDRTYEQYF. CDR3 DNA: TGTGCCAGCAGTTTAGGGGACAGAACCTACGAGCAGTACTTC.

The chain carries TRBV9 and TRBJ1-1; a weak D match, TRBD1 (5 bases). Trimming removed 3 bases from V and 1 base from J, with 10 bases in between. The CDR3 sequence is 14 residues long. Germline-derived CDR1 and CDR2 are SGDLS and YYNGEE. The CDR3 here is CASSAGTANTEAFF. CDR3 nucleotides: TGTGCCAGCAGCGCCGGGACCGCGAACACTGAAGCTTTCTTT.

The V and J genes are TRBV7-2 and TRBJ1-1, with a weak D call TRBD1 (6 bases). The CDR3 loop spans 16 amino acids. Trimming took 4 bases from V and 5 from J, leaving 20 bases between them. CDR1 and CDR2 (germline): SGHTA, FQGNSA. The CDR3 DNA sequence: TGTGCCAGCAGCTCCACGTGGGTGAGGGGGTGGACTGAAGCTTTCTTT. Amino acids: CASSSTWVRGWTEAFF.